This is a list of T cell receptor beta chains from one sample in a study of identical twins. TCRdb passed the 5' RACE reads through MiXCR, listing each CDR3 protein once. The sample includes 700,000 or so distinct CDR3 sequences, around 8.3% seen only once; the top ten take 0.8% to 1%. Separately, the same data were catalogued under a study of yellow fever vaccine responses in identical twins.

The sequenced material came from PBMCs. Receptor source: a young woman in good health. The CDR3 runs from the conserved cysteine through the conserved F or W. D genes are given only for firm matches. Where a row states a size, it is once, few, many or the class of an expanded clone; other rows omit it.

clone_size: .
v_call: TRBV5-1
j_call: TRBJ1-5
cdr3_length: 14
d_call: .
cdr3_nt: TGCGCCAGCAGCTTGGGTGGACCCGGTGGGACCCAGCATTTT
cdr3_aa: CASSLGGPGGTQHF

clone_size: few
v_call: TRBV3-1
j_call: TRBJ1-1
cdr3_length: 16
d_call: TRBD1
cdr3_nt: TGTGCCAGCAGCCACCTGTCACAGGGGAGGAACACTGAAGCTTTCTTT
cdr3_aa: CASSHLSQGRNTEAFF

clone_size: .
v_call: TRBV5-5
j_call: TRBJ2-1
cdr3_length: 16
d_call: TRBD2
cdr3_nt: TGTGCCAGCAGCTCTCTTCTAGCGGGGGGTAACAATGAGCAGTTCTTC
cdr3_aa: CASSSLLAGGNNEQFF

clone_size: many
v_call: TRBV6-5
j_call: TRBJ1-4
cdr3_length: 14
d_call: .
cdr3_nt: TGTGCCAGCAGTTACGGGACAACTAATGAAAAACTGTTTTTT
cdr3_aa: CASSYGTTNEKLFF

clone_size: few
v_call: TRBV11-3
j_call: TRBJ2-2
cdr3_length: 16
d_call: .
cdr3_nt: TGTGCCAGCAGCGAAAGAGAAGCTCGGGGGCCCGGGGAGCTGTTTTTT
cdr3_aa: CASSEREARGPGELFF

clone_size: .
v_call: TRBV7-9
j_call: TRBJ2-3
cdr3_length: 17
d_call: TRBD2
cdr3_nt: TGTGCCAGCAGCTTACTACTAGCGGGAGTGAGTCCAGATACGCAGTATTTT
cdr3_aa: CASSLLLAGVSPDTQYF

clone_size: many
v_call: TRBV29-1
j_call: TRBJ2-1
cdr3_length: 19
d_call: TRBD2
cdr3_nt: TGCAGCGTTGAAGATTGGGCTAGCGGGAGGGATAGGTCCTACAATGAGCAGTTCTTC
cdr3_aa: CSVEDWASGRDRSYNEQFF

clone_size: .
v_call: TRBV5-1
j_call: TRBJ2-1
cdr3_length: 14
d_call: TRBD1
cdr3_nt: TGCGCCAGCTCGGGACAGGGGGCGAGGAATGAGCAGTTCTTC
cdr3_aa: CASSGQGARNEQFF

clone_size: few
v_call: TRBV3-1
j_call: TRBJ2-7
cdr3_length: 10
d_call: .
cdr3_nt: TGTGCCAGCAGCCAGAAGGAGCAGTACTTC
cdr3_aa: CASSQKEQYF

clone_size: .
v_call: TRBV10-3
j_call: TRBJ1-1
cdr3_length: 15
d_call: .
cdr3_nt: TGTGCCATCAGTGAGAAGGAGATTATGAACACTGAAGCTTTCTTT
cdr3_aa: CAISEKEIMNTEAFF

clone_size: many
v_call: TRBV6-5
j_call: TRBJ2-1
cdr3_length: 16
d_call: .
cdr3_nt: TGTGCCAGCAGTTACCGCCGGACGGCCTTCTACAATGAGCAGTTCTTC
cdr3_aa: CASSYRRTAFYNEQFF

clone_size: few
v_call: TRBV29-1
j_call: TRBJ2-1
cdr3_length: 13
d_call: TRBD1
cdr3_nt: TGCAGCGTGACAGGGTTGAGCTACAATGAGCAGTTCTTC
cdr3_aa: CSVTGLSYNEQFF

clone_size: few
v_call: TRBV7-9
j_call: TRBJ2-3
cdr3_length: 13
d_call: .
cdr3_nt: TGTGCCAGCAGCCCTCGTGGGGATCGAACGCAGTATTTT
cdr3_aa: CASSPRGDRTQYF

clone_size: many
v_call: TRBV12-3/TRBV12-4
j_call: TRBJ2-3
cdr3_length: 16
d_call: .
cdr3_nt: TGTGCCAGCAGTTTCCCCCTGCTAGACAGCACAGATACGCAGTATTTT
cdr3_aa: CASSFPLLDSTDTQYF

clone_size: few
v_call: TRBV4-3
j_call: TRBJ2-1
cdr3_length: 16
d_call: .
cdr3_nt: TGCGCCAGCAGCCTAGACCACCGGGGCGCCTACAATGAGCAGTTCTTC
cdr3_aa: CASSLDHRGAYNEQFF

clone_size: few
v_call: TRBV2
j_call: TRBJ2-2
cdr3_length: 18
d_call: .
cdr3_nt: TGTGCCAGCAGTGAAGCGAAAATGGCTAGCAGTAACACCGGGGAGCTGTTTTTT
cdr3_aa: CASSEAKMASSNTGELFF

clone_size: .
v_call: TRBV5-6
j_call: TRBJ2-3
cdr3_length: 17
d_call: .
cdr3_nt: TGTGCCAGCAGCTTGGGGGGGGTGGAGGGGGCCACAGATACGCAGTATTTT
cdr3_aa: CASSLGGVEGATDTQYF

clone_size: .
v_call: TRBV28
j_call: TRBJ2-2
cdr3_length: 14
d_call: .
cdr3_nt: TGTGCCAGCAGACAGGGCTTCGTGACCGGGGAGCTGTTTTTT
cdr3_aa: CASRQGFVTGELFF

clone_size: few
v_call: TRBV10-3
j_call: TRBJ1-1
cdr3_length: 16
d_call: TRBD1
cdr3_nt: TGTGCCATCAGGGGGACAGGGTCCCCACAACGCACTGAAGCTTTCTTT
cdr3_aa: CAIRGTGSPQRTEAFF

clone_size: .
v_call: TRBV4-1
j_call: TRBJ2-1
cdr3_length: 17
d_call: TRBD2
cdr3_nt: TGCGCCAGCAGCCAAGATTTGGTAGCGGGGGGGTTAGCTGAGCAGTTCTTC
cdr3_aa: CASSQDLVAGGLAEQFF

clone_size: few
v_call: TRBV6-2/TRBV6-3
j_call: TRBJ2-2
cdr3_length: 13
d_call: .
cdr3_nt: TGTGCCAGCAGTTTGGGGAAAACCGGGGAGCTGTTTTTT
cdr3_aa: CASSLGKTGELFF

clone_size: many
v_call: TRBV16
j_call: TRBJ2-1
cdr3_length: 18
d_call: TRBD2
cdr3_nt: TGTGCCAGCATCACAACTAGCGGGGGGCCATGGAACTACAATGAGCAGTTCTTC
cdr3_aa: CASITTSGGPWNYNEQFF

clone_size: .
v_call: TRBV29-1
j_call: TRBJ1-1
cdr3_length: 11
d_call: .
cdr3_nt: TGCAGCGTTGCCGACGGGGCTGAAGCTTTCTTT
cdr3_aa: CSVADGAEAFF

clone_size: many
v_call: TRBV5-1
j_call: TRBJ2-1
cdr3_length: 18
d_call: TRBD2
cdr3_nt: TGCGCCAGCAGCGCCCGCCCCTTTGGAGCGGGGGACTACAATGAGCAGTTCTTC
cdr3_aa: CASSARPFGAGDYNEQFF

clone_size: few
v_call: TRBV2
j_call: TRBJ2-7
cdr3_length: 15
d_call: TRBD2
cdr3_nt: TGTGCCAGCAGGGGGGAGGGAGTGGGGAACTACGAGCAGTACTTC
cdr3_aa: CASRGEGVGNYEQYF

clone_size: .
v_call: TRBV6-9
j_call: TRBJ2-1
cdr3_length: 14
d_call: .
cdr3_nt: TGTGCCAGCAGTTCGGTCCCCTTATACAATGAGCAGTTCTTC
cdr3_aa: CASSSVPLYNEQFF

clone_size: few
v_call: TRBV21-1
j_call: TRBJ2-7
cdr3_length: 14
d_call: .
cdr3_nt: TGTGCCAGCAGCCACCTGCCAACAGCCCCTAAGTTCTACTTC
cdr3_aa: CASSHLPTAPKFYF

clone_size: .
v_call: TRBV18
j_call: TRBJ1-5
cdr3_length: 14
d_call: .
cdr3_nt: TGTGCCAGCTCAGAACAGGGAGGGGTTCAGCCCCAGCATTTT
cdr3_aa: CASSEQGGVQPQHF

clone_size: few
v_call: TRBV6-5
j_call: TRBJ1-1
cdr3_length: 15
d_call: TRBD1
cdr3_nt: TGTGCCAGCAGTTACGGACAGGGTCAGAACACTGAAGCTTTCTTT
cdr3_aa: CASSYGQGQNTEAFF

clone_size: .
v_call: TRBV24-1
j_call: TRBJ2-4
cdr3_length: 15
d_call: TRBD1
cdr3_nt: TGTGCCACCAGTGACGCGGACAGGTGGGGGAACATTCAGTACTTC
cdr3_aa: CATSDADRWGNIQYF

clone_size: few
v_call: TRBV4-3
j_call: TRBJ2-1
cdr3_length: 13
d_call: TRBD2
cdr3_nt: TGCGCCAGCAGCCAAGATAGCGGGACTGAGCAGTTCTTC
cdr3_aa: CASSQDSGTEQFF

clone_size: .
v_call: TRBV7-2
j_call: TRBJ2-3
cdr3_length: 16
d_call: TRBD2
cdr3_nt: TGTGCCAGCAGCTTAAGTACTAGCGGCGAACCAGATACGCAGTATTTT
cdr3_aa: CASSLSTSGEPDTQYF

clone_size: few
v_call: TRBV29-1
j_call: TRBJ1-3
cdr3_length: 14
d_call: .
cdr3_nt: TGCAGCGTTGTCGTGACTTACTCTGGAAACACCATATATTTT
cdr3_aa: CSVVVTYSGNTIYF

clone_size: many
v_call: TRBV12-3/TRBV12-4
j_call: TRBJ2-4
cdr3_length: 11
d_call: .
cdr3_nt: TGTGCCAGCAAAGGGGGTTCCATTCAGTACTTC
cdr3_aa: CASKGGSIQYF

clone_size: few
v_call: TRBV20-1
j_call: TRBJ2-5
cdr3_length: 15
d_call: TRBD2
cdr3_nt: TGCAGTGCTAGAGTCCAGCCCGCGGGGGGGGAGACCCAGTACTTC
cdr3_aa: CSARVQPAGGETQYF

clone_size: .
v_call: TRBV6-2/TRBV6-3
j_call: TRBJ2-7
cdr3_length: 17
d_call: TRBD2
cdr3_nt: TGTGCCAGCAGGAATCTAGCGGTCCCCTCCTGGGCCTACGAGCAGTACTTC
cdr3_aa: CASRNLAVPSWAYEQYF

clone_size: few
v_call: TRBV5-4
j_call: TRBJ2-7
cdr3_length: 17
d_call: TRBD1
cdr3_nt: TGTGCCAGCAGCGAGGACAGGGGGTGGGTGTCGACCTACGAGCAGTACTTC
cdr3_aa: CASSEDRGWVSTYEQYF

clone_size: .
v_call: TRBV7-9
j_call: TRBJ2-5
cdr3_length: 15
d_call: .
cdr3_nt: TGTGCCAGCGACATACCGGCAGAAAAACAAGAGACCCAGTACTTC
cdr3_aa: CASDIPAEKQETQYF

clone_size: .
v_call: TRBV11-1
j_call: TRBJ2-1
cdr3_length: 15
d_call: TRBD2
cdr3_nt: TGTGCCAGCAGCCGGACTAGCGTAGCCTACAATGAGCAGTTCTTC
cdr3_aa: CASSRTSVAYNEQFF

clone_size: many
v_call: TRBV5-1
j_call: TRBJ1-6
cdr3_length: 15
d_call: TRBD1
cdr3_nt: TGCGCCAGCAGCTCGGGACAGCCGGGGGATTCACCCCTCCACTTT
cdr3_aa: CASSSGQPGDSPLHF

clone_size: .
v_call: TRBV6-4
j_call: TRBJ2-2
cdr3_length: 15
d_call: TRBD1
cdr3_nt: TGTGCCAGCAGTGAAGAGACAGGGACCACCGGGGAGCTGTTTTTT
cdr3_aa: CASSEETGTTGELFF

clone_size: .
v_call: TRBV9
j_call: TRBJ2-7
cdr3_length: 14
d_call: TRBD1
cdr3_nt: TGTGCCAGCAGCATGACAGGGTTGGGGAGCGGGCAGTACTTC
cdr3_aa: CASSMTGLGSGQYF

clone_size: .
v_call: TRBV5-6
j_call: TRBJ2-7
cdr3_length: 15
d_call: TRBD1
cdr3_nt: TGTGCCAGCAGCTTGGCCCGGGACAGGGAGGTCGAGCAGTACTTC
cdr3_aa: CASSLARDREVEQYF

clone_size: .
v_call: TRBV12-3/TRBV12-4
j_call: TRBJ2-3
cdr3_length: 15
d_call: .
cdr3_nt: TGTGCCAGCAGTTCCGGGACGGGGATAACAGATACGCAGTATTTT
cdr3_aa: CASSSGTGITDTQYF

clone_size: few
v_call: TRBV11-2
j_call: TRBJ2-1
cdr3_length: 19
d_call: TRBD2
cdr3_nt: TGTGCCAGCAGCCTAAGAACCAGGACTAGCGGGGGGTTCTACAATGAGCAGTTCTTC
cdr3_aa: CASSLRTRTSGGFYNEQFF

clone_size: many
v_call: TRBV10-2
j_call: TRBJ2-7
cdr3_length: 17
d_call: TRBD2
cdr3_nt: TGCGCCAGCAGTGAGCACGTCCTTAGCGGGAAACCCAGCGAGCAGTACTTC
cdr3_aa: CASSEHVLSGKPSEQYF

clone_size: few
v_call: TRBV7-6
j_call: TRBJ2-3
cdr3_length: 16
d_call: .
cdr3_nt: TGTGCCAGCAGCTATCGACAGGACAAAAGCACAGATACGCAGTATTTT
cdr3_aa: CASSYRQDKSTDTQYF

clone_size: .
v_call: TRBV10-3
j_call: TRBJ1-3
cdr3_length: 13
d_call: .
cdr3_nt: TGTGCCATCAGTGGGACCGCTGGAAACACCATATATTTT
cdr3_aa: CAISGTAGNTIYF

clone_size: .
v_call: TRBV10-3
j_call: TRBJ2-2
cdr3_length: 16
d_call: .
cdr3_nt: TGTGCCATCAGCGGGCGGGACGGCCCGAACACCGGGGAGCTGTTTTTT
cdr3_aa: CAISGRDGPNTGELFF

clone_size: few
v_call: TRBV29-1
j_call: TRBJ2-1
cdr3_length: 12
d_call: .
cdr3_nt: TGCAGCGTTGAAGGAGCCGGTGGGAGGCAGTTCTTC
cdr3_aa: CSVEGAGGRQFF

clone_size: few
v_call: TRBV27
j_call: TRBJ2-3
cdr3_length: 15
d_call: TRBD2
cdr3_nt: TGTGCCAGCAGCCTTGGGGCGGGGGGACTAGATACGCAGTATTTT
cdr3_aa: CASSLGAGGLDTQYF